The 15 T cell receptor beta chains reported below all come from one sample, sequenced in a study of cytomegalovirus exposure and HLA in healthy donors. This PCR relied on a set of 60 Vbeta primers and 13 Jbeta primers. Profiled with immunoSEQ multiplex PCR; TCRdb holds only in-frame clones, not every one. The sample shows about 180,000 clones, roughly 77% of them seen only once. What was sequenced was PBMCs. The receptors were sampled from a woman aged 30 to 39 in good health and CMV-seronegative.

The chain carries TRBV7-8 and TRBJ2-2; D remains ambiguous. V lost 4 bases, J lost 1 base, and 10 bases lay in between. The CDR3 runs to 15 residues. Per the germline V gene, CDR1 is SGHVS and CDR2 is FQNEAQ. As DNA, the CDR3 is TGTGCCAGCAGCTCTCGGGTGGTGAACACCGGGGAGCTGTTTTTT. Its translation: CASSSRVVNTGELFF.

V is TRBV5-1 and J is TRBJ2-7, with 8 bases identical to TRBD2. Germline CDR1 is SGHRS and CDR2 is YFSETQ. V lost 4 bases and J lost 2; bases outside the gene matches: 11. There are 16 residues in the CDR3. The CDR3 loop reads CASSPLTSGSAYEQYF. DNA of the CDR3: TGCGCCAGCAGCCCGCTCACTAGCGGAAGTGCCTACGAGCAGTACTTC.

The chain recombines TRBV6-5 with TRBJ1-4; weak D call: TRBD1 (6 bases). Between the trimmed V and J ends, which lost 0 bases and 10 bases, there was a span of 15 bases. The germline V gene encodes CDR1 MNHEY and CDR2 SVGAGI. The CDR3 consists of 15 residues. This CDR3 reads CASSYSGNLGGKLFF. The CDR3 region has the DNA TGTGCCAGCAGTTACTCGGGGAACCTAGGGGGAAAACTGTTTTTT.

This clone is a singleton in its sample. This rearrangement joins TRBV6-5 to TRBJ1-4; 10 nucleotides line up with TRBD1. There are 16 residues in the CDR3. The germline CDR1 and CDR2 sequences are MNHEY and SVGAGI. The trim removed 2 bases at V and 6 bases at J, leaving 6 bases unmatched. The CDR3 sequence is CASSYGTGARDEKLFF. CDR3 in DNA: TGTGCCAGCAGTTACGGGACAGGGGCGAGGGATGAAAAACTGTTTTTT.

The J gene is TRBJ1-2, the V gene TRBV5-1; tentatively, D is TRBD1 (5 bases). The CDR3 covers 14 residues. Germline CDR1 SGHRS, CDR2 YFSETQ. V was clipped by 4 bases and J by 4 bases, with 14 bases between them. This chain's CDR3 is CASSPTGPGYGYTF. Written as DNA, the CDR3 is TGCGCCAGCAGCCCAACAGGCCCCGGCTATGGCTACACCTTC.

DNA of the CDR3: TGCGCCAGCAGCCCTGACGACAGTAATTCTGCTTTCTTT. Translation: CASSPDDSNSAFF. The chain joins TRBV5-1 to TRBJ1-1; D is perhaps TRBD1 (5 bases). Germline V gene data show CDR1 as SGHRS and CDR2 as YFSETQ. V lost 4 bases, J lost 11 bases, and 18 bases lay in between. The CDR3 totals 13 residues. Complete variable domain (other parts from reference TRBV5-1 and TRBJ1-1): KAGVTQTPRYLIKTRGQQVTLSCSPISGHRSVSWYQQTPGQGLQFLFEYFSETQRNKGNFPGRFSGRQFSNSRSEMNVSTLELGDSALYLCASSPDDSNSAFFGQGTRLTVV.

The chain couples TRBV19 to TRBJ1-4; the D gene is possibly TRBD1 (5 bases). This CDR3 has 15 amino acids. Trimming took off 6 bases at V and 5 bases at J, with 16 bases between the two ends. Germline assignment: CDR1 LNHDA and CDR2 SQIVND (reference sequence). CDR3 DNA sequence: TGTGCCAGTAGAAAGATACAGGTGATAAATGAAAAACTGTTTTTT. It codes for CASRKIQVINEKLFF.

The chain couples TRBV11-2 to TRBJ2-2; TRBD1 might be the D (5 bases). CDR1 and CDR2 from the germline V gene are SGHAT and FQNNGV. Trimming stripped 2 bases from V and 6 bases from J, with 10 bases between. The CDR3 totals 14 residues. CDR3 nucleotide sequence: TGTGCCAGCAGCTTATTGGCAGGGCCCGGGGAGCTGTTTTTT. Translation gives CASSLLAGPGELFF.

This clone was counted a few times. The chain employs TRBV2 and TRBJ2-7, with 7 bases matching TRBD1. Germline CDR1 SNHLY, CDR2 FYNNEI. V gave up 6 bases and J gave up 7 bases; unmatched junction bases: 6. This CDR3 has 12 residues. In DNA form, the CDR3 reads TGTGCCAGCAGGAGCGACAGGGCAGAGCAGTACTTC. This encodes CASRSDRAEQYF.

The chain links TRBV5-1 to TRBJ1-6; D is perhaps TRBD1 (5 bases). This CDR3 spans 15 amino acids. Germline V gene lookup returns CDR1 SGHRS and CDR2 YFSETQ. Deletions cut 4 bases from V and 3 bases from J, with 11 bases between. The CDR3 is CASSDQGNYNSPLHF. The CDR3 DNA sequence: TGCGCCAGCAGCGATCAGGGAAACTATAATTCACCCCTCCACTTT.

Only one count was recorded for this clone. The CDR3 DNA follows: TGTGCCAGTAGTCCTCGCGGAGGGGAGCCCTCTGGCTACACCTTC. Encoded protein: CASSPRGGEPSGYTF. The chain combines TRBV19 with TRBJ1-2, with D possibly being TRBD1 (5 bases). V was cut by 5 bases and J by 7 bases, with 20 bases left in between. CDR1 and CDR2 from the germline V gene are LNHDA and SQIVND (reference sequence). The CDR3 is 15 residues long. Variable domain in full (rest from reference TRBV19 and TRBJ1-2): DGGITQSPKYLFRKEGQNVTLSCEQNLNHDAMYWYRQDPGQGLRLIYYSQIVNDFQKGDIAEGYSVSREKKESFPLTVTSAQKNPTAFYLCASSPRGGEPSGYTFGSGTRLTVV.

The chain carries TRBV5-6 and TRBJ2-3; D gene ambiguous. Looked up from germline, CDR1 is SGHDT and CDR2 is YYEEEE. The CDR3 has 14 amino acids. V lost 0 bases and J lost 2, with 7 bases in between. The CDR3 DNA is TGTGCCAGCAGCTTGGCTCTCCCCACAGATACGCAGTATTTT. It yields the protein CASSLALPTDTQYF.

The chain's CDR3 is CSVGAGIADTQYF. CDR3 nucleotide sequence: TGCAGCGTTGGGGCTGGAATCGCAGATACGCAGTATTTT. The gene calls are TRBV29-1 and TRBJ2-3; D remains unclear. Deletions cut 4 bases from V and 4 bases from J, with 12 bases between. The CDR3 covers 13 residues. Germline CDR1 SQVTM, CDR2 ANQGSEA.

V gene TRBV4-3 combines with J gene TRBJ2-1; possible D gene TRBD2, 5 bases. CDR1 and CDR2 (germline): LGHNA, YSLEER. The CDR3 is 14 residues long. Trimming stripped 0 bases from V and 5 bases from J, with 8 bases between. The CDR3 nucleotides are TGCGCCAGCAGCCAAGAATCAGCGGACAATGAGCAGTTCTTC. Translated, it gives CASSQESADNEQFF.

The chain is built from TRBV5-1 and TRBJ2-7; D may be TRBD1 (5 bases). The CDR3 totals 12 residues. Germline V gene data show CDR1 as SGHRS and CDR2 as YFSETQ. V gave up 4 bases and J gave up 3 bases, with 8 bases separating them. CDR3 nucleotide sequence: TGCGCCAGCAGCCCTGACAGCTACGAGCAGTACTTC. This sequence encodes CASSPDSYEQYF.